This is a list of T cell receptor beta chains from one sample in a study of blood T cell repertoires in COVID-19. The repertoire was sequenced with immunoSEQ multiplex PCR; TCRdb's copy has only in-frame clones and lacks some. The profile covers 250,000 to 350,000 clones, with 80% to 90% appearing a single time and around 4.5% taken by the ten largest. Input material: PBMCs or T cells enriched from blood (not recorded which). All receptors derive from a woman in her 30s who had recovered from COVID-19. Each CDR3 is given with its conserved first and last residue. Each record gives: V gene, D gene, J gene, clone size, CDR3 DNA, CDR3 protein. The D gene is left open where the match is weak. Clone size, where shown, is once, few, many, or a class for clones that have expanded.

TRBV24-1	TRBD2	TRBJ2-1	.	TGTGCCACCAGTGACCCCGGGACTAGCGGGGCCTACAATGAGCAGTTCTTC	CATSDPGTSGAYNEQFF
TRBV6-5	.	TRBJ2-3	few	TGTGCCAGCACCCTCGGGACTCTAGGCACAGATACGCAGTATTTT	CASTLGTLGTDTQYF
TRBV28	.	TRBJ2-7	few	TGTGCCAGCAGTTTCGGTCCGTCCTACGAGCAGTACTTC	CASSFGPSYEQYF
TRBV29-1	.	TRBJ2-2	.	TGCAGCGTTGGTAGGGGCACCGGGGAGCTGTTTTTT	CSVGRGTGELFF
TRBV4-1	.	TRBJ1-5	.	TGCGCCAGCAGCCAAATTAGCCGGGTTGTACCCCAGCATTTT	CASSQISRVVPQHF
TRBV5-4	.	TRBJ2-3	.	TGTGCCAGCAGCCCGCATGGCGGTGGAACCACAGATACGCAGTATTTT	CASSPHGGGTTDTQYF
TRBV19	.	TRBJ1-4	.	TGTGCCAGTAGTCCCAGGCCAGGGGCAGCGACGGAACTGTTTTTT	CASSPRPGAATELFF
TRBV5-6	.	TRBJ2-7	.	TGTGCCAGCAGCTTGGCTCGGGTGTCCTACGAGCAGTACTTC	CASSLARVSYEQYF
TRBV7-9	.	TRBJ2-1	.	TGTGCCAGCAGCTCCCGCCTCAGTGAGCAGTTCTTC	CASSSRLSEQFF
TRBV5-4	TRBD1	TRBJ2-2	.	TGTGCCAGCAGCTCGAGGGGGCGAAACACCGGGGAGCTGTTTTTT	CASSSRGRNTGELFF
TRBV6-5	.	TRBJ2-5	.	TGTGCCAGCTTCGACGGGGGTGGAGAGACCCAGTACTTC	CASFDGGGETQYF
TRBV6-1	TRBD1	TRBJ1-5	.	TGTGCCAGCAGTGAAGGGGCAGGGGGGCAGCCCCAGCATTTT	CASSEGAGGQPQHF
TRBV28	.	TRBJ2-1	.	TGTGCCAGCAGTGTCGACAATGAGCAGTTCTTC	CASSVDNEQFF
TRBV6-5	.	TRBJ2-1	.	TGTGCCAGCGGCAGGGTGTCTCTGTTCTTC	CASGRVSLFF
TRBV6-5	TRBD1	TRBJ1-1	.	TGTGCCAGCAGACCCCGGACAGGATTTGCTTTCTTT	CASRPRTGFAFF
TRBV28	.	TRBJ1-4	.	TGTGCCAGCAGACCTCTTTCTCCGGGAGCCCAGAAACTGTTTTTT	CASRPLSPGAQKLFF
TRBV6-5	TRBD2	TRBJ2-7	.	TGTGCCAGCACCACCGGGACGGGAGGGTCCTACGAGCAGTACTTC	CASTTGTGGSYEQYF
TRBV11-2	TRBD1	TRBJ1-3	.	TGTGCCAGCAGCTCCAATGACAGGGACGGAAACACCATATATTTT	CASSSNDRDGNTIYF
TRBV28	TRBD2	TRBJ2-7	.	TGTGCCAGCAGTTTGCTCCGACTAGCGGGAGTCGAGCAGTACTTC	CASSLLRLAGVEQYF
TRBV5-5	.	TRBJ1-2	once	TGTGCCAGCAGCTTTGGGGGGACCAACTATGGCTACACCTTC	CASSFGGTNYGYTF
TRBV29-1	.	TRBJ1-1	few	TGCAGCGTACCAACCCAAACACAGGGAACTGAAGCTTTCTTT	CSVPTQTQGTEAFF
TRBV11-3	TRBD1	TRBJ1-6	.	TGTGCCAGCAGCTCCGGGACAGCTAATTCACCCCTCCACTTT	CASSSGTANSPLHF
TRBV6-5	.	TRBJ2-7	.	TGTGCCAGCAGCCGAACTCGCTCCTACGAGCAGTACTTC	CASSRTRSYEQYF
TRBV28	.	TRBJ2-2	.	TGTGCCAGCAAGTTTAGCGGCGGGGCCGGGGAGCTGTTTTTT	CASKFSGGAGELFF
TRBV5-5	.	TRBJ1-4	few	TGTGCCAGCAGCTTGGAGGGTAGGGGTGAAAAACTGTTTTTT	CASSLEGRGEKLFF
TRBV5-1	.	TRBJ1-2	.	TGCGCCAGCAGCCCCGTCGGGTTGACCCTCAACTATGGCTACACCTTC	CASSPVGLTLNYGYTF
TRBV19	.	TRBJ1-1	.	TGTGCCAGTAGTATAGTCGACAGCTTGAACACTGAAGCTTTCTTT	CASSIVDSLNTEAFF
TRBV5-6	.	TRBJ2-5	.	TGTGCCAGCAGTTATGAAGAGACCCAGTACTTC	CASSYEETQYF
TRBV5-1	.	TRBJ2-3	few	TGCGCCAGCAGGGTGACAGAGACCCGTCGAGGTACGCAGTATTTT	CASRVTETRRGTQYF
TRBV28	TRBD2	TRBJ2-5	.	TGTGCCAGCAGACCCCAGACTGCGGCGGGGGGGCAAGAGACCCAGTACTTC	CASRPQTAAGGQETQYF
TRBV3-1/TRBV3-2	TRBD1	TRBJ1-5	.	TGTGCCAGCAGCGGACCCGGGACAGGGGGCAATAAGCCCCAGCATTTT	CASSGPGTGGNKPQHF
TRBV14	TRBD1	TRBJ1-4	.	TGTGCCAGCAGCCTACAGGGGGCACGTGGTGAAAAACTGTTTTTT	CASSLQGARGEKLFF
TRBV5-1	.	TRBJ2-4	.	TGCGCCAGCAGCTTGGGGCAGGGGTCCATAGCCAAAAACATTCAGTACTTC	CASSLGQGSIAKNIQYF
TRBV4-2	TRBD2	TRBJ2-2	.	TGTGCCAGCAGCCAAGAGCGAGCGGGGAGCACCGGGGAGCTGTTTTTT	CASSQERAGSTGELFF
TRBV5-6	TRBD1	TRBJ1-5	.	TGTGCCAGCAGCTTGGGGACAGGCAACAATCAGCCCCAGCATTTT	CASSLGTGNNQPQHF
TRBV5-1	TRBD2	TRBJ2-3	.	TGCGCCAGCAGCTTAGGACTAGCGGGGGCGACAACTAAGGGAAGTAGCACAGATACGCAGTATTTT	CASSLGLAGATTKGSSTDTQYF
TRBV24-1	.	TRBJ1-2	.	TGTGCCACCAGTGATTCCCCCCAGAATGGCTACACCTTC	CATSDSPQNGYTF
TRBV10-1	TRBD1	TRBJ1-1	.	TGCGCCAGCAGTCGGGACAGCAGTAACACTGAAGCTTTCTTT	CASSRDSSNTEAFF
TRBV30	.	TRBJ1-1	.	TGTGCCTGGCTAAGGGACTTGAACACTGAAGCTTTCTTT	CAWLRDLNTEAFF
TRBV3-1/TRBV3-2	.	TRBJ2-3	.	TGTGCCAGCAGCCAAGATATCGCGGGGGCATCTAGCACAGATACGCAGTATTTT	CASSQDIAGASSTDTQYF
TRBV18	.	TRBJ1-5	few	TGTGCCAGCTCACAGGACCCAGGGAGCAATCAGCCCCAGCATTTT	CASSQDPGSNQPQHF
TRBV3-1/TRBV3-2	.	TRBJ1-1	.	TGTGCCAGCAGCCGAGCGTCGATGAACACTGAAGCTTTCTTT	CASSRASMNTEAFF
TRBV6-5	TRBD1	TRBJ1-1	once	TGTGCCAGCAAGCTGGGACAGCGGGCTTTCTTT	CASKLGQRAFF
TRBV6-1	TRBD2	TRBJ2-3	.	TGTGCCAGCAGTGAAAACGGAGGAGTACTAGCGGGAACAGATACGCAGTATTTT	CASSENGGVLAGTDTQYF
TRBV9	.	TRBJ1-6	.	TGTGCCAGCAGCGTATTAGACACGAATTCACCCCTCCACTTT	CASSVLDTNSPLHF
TRBV29-1	TRBD2	TRBJ2-7	.	TGCAGCGTTGGTACTAGCGGCAAAGTCGAGCAGTACTTC	CSVGTSGKVEQYF
TRBV4-1	TRBD2	TRBJ2-3	.	TGCGCCAGCAGCCTGTCGGGACTAGCAACAGATACGCAGTATTTT	CASSLSGLATDTQYF
TRBV7-9	.	TRBJ1-4	.	TGTGCCAGCAGCTTAGTCTATTTTAACAGTGTTAATGAAAAACTGTTTTTT	CASSLVYFNSVNEKLFF
TRBV29-1	.	TRBJ2-7	once	TGCAGCGTTGCCAGCTCCTACGAGCAGTACTTC	CSVASSYEQYF
TRBV5-1	TRBD1	TRBJ1-6	.	TGCGCCAGCAGCGTAACCGGGACAGATAATTCACCCCTCCACTTT	CASSVTGTDNSPLHF
TRBV3-1/TRBV3-2	TRBD1	TRBJ2-1	.	TGTGCCAGCAGCCTCGTGGCCGGGACAGGCCTATCCGAAAGGGGCTCCTACAATGAGCAGTTCTTC	CASSLVAGTGLSERGSYNEQFF
TRBV18	TRBD1	TRBJ1-5	.	TGTGCCAGCTCACCAGGGACAGGGGTTAGCAATCAGCCCCAGCATTTT	CASSPGTGVSNQPQHF
TRBV5-1	.	TRBJ1-4	.	TGCGCCAGCAGCTTGGTGGGGGGAAATGAAAAACTGTTTTTT	CASSLVGGNEKLFF
TRBV11-2	.	TRBJ2-1	many	TGTGCCAGCAGCTTAATCAGATACTCCTACAATGAGCAGTTCTTC	CASSLIRYSYNEQFF
TRBV10-1	.	TRBJ2-7	.	TGCGCCAGCCCACGTACTGGCTCCTACGAGCAGTACTTC	CASPRTGSYEQYF
TRBV5-4	.	TRBJ2-1	.	TGTGCCAGCAGCAAGGACATCAGCTCCTACAATGAGCAGTTCTTC	CASSKDISSYNEQFF
TRBV18	.	TRBJ2-5	few	TGTGCCAGCTCACCGCGATCAGGAGCCTATCAGGGAAACCAAGAGACCCAGTACTTC	CASSPRSGAYQGNQETQYF
TRBV2	TRBD2	TRBJ2-1	.	TGTGCCAGCAGTCCTAGACTAGCGGGGGCGGACAATGAGCAGTTCTTC	CASSPRLAGADNEQFF
TRBV2	.	TRBJ2-7	.	TGTGCCAGCACCCCAGGGGCCTTCTCCTACGAGCAGTACTTC	CASTPGAFSYEQYF